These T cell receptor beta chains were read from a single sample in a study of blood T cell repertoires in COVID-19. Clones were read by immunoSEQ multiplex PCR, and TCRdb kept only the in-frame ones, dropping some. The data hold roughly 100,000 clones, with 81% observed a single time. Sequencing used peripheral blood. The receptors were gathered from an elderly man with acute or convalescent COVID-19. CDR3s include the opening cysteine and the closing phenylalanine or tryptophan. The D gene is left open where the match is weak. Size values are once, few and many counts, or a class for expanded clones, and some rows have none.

cdr3_aa: CASSSRGTGAYEQYF
cdr3_nt: TGTGCCAGCAGTTCAAGAGGGACAGGGGCCTACGAGCAGTACTTC
d_call: TRBD1
v_call: TRBV28
j_call: TRBJ2-7
clone_size: NA

cdr3_aa: CASSPRQGRTGELFF
cdr3_nt: TGTGCCAGCTCACCGCGACAGGGACGGACCGGGGAGCTGTTTTTT
d_call: TRBD1
v_call: TRBV18
j_call: TRBJ2-2
clone_size: NA

cdr3_aa: CASSLTGPGGGEKLFF
cdr3_nt: TGTGCCAGCAGCTTAACAGGGCCAGGCGGTGGTGAAAAACTGTTTTTT
d_call: NA
v_call: TRBV7-2
j_call: TRBJ1-4
clone_size: NA

cdr3_aa: CSASLPRRDNEQFF
cdr3_nt: TGCAGTGCTAGTCTCCCCCGACGGGACAATGAGCAGTTCTTC
d_call: NA
v_call: TRBV20-1
j_call: TRBJ2-1
clone_size: NA

cdr3_aa: CASSPDRVGQPQHF
cdr3_nt: TGTGCCAGCAGTCCCGACAGGGTAGGCCAGCCCCAGCATTTT
d_call: TRBD1
v_call: TRBV6-5
j_call: TRBJ1-5
clone_size: few

cdr3_aa: CASSSTSGSYEQYF
cdr3_nt: TGTGCCAGCAGTTCAACCAGCGGCTCCTACGAGCAGTACTTC
d_call: NA
v_call: TRBV6-5
j_call: TRBJ2-7
clone_size: few

cdr3_aa: CASSDTGGRYGYTF
cdr3_nt: TGTGCCAGCAGTGATACAGGGGGCCGCTATGGCTACACCTTC
d_call: TRBD1
v_call: TRBV25-1
j_call: TRBJ1-2
clone_size: NA

cdr3_aa: CASSLTGTGLSNQPQHF
cdr3_nt: TGTGCCAGCAGTCTTACCGGGACAGGGCTCAGCAATCAGCCCCAGCATTTT
d_call: TRBD1
v_call: TRBV2
j_call: TRBJ1-5
clone_size: NA

cdr3_aa: CASSQEPGLLRETQYF
cdr3_nt: TGTGCCAGCAGCCAAGAGCCCGGACTGCTAAGAGAGACCCAGTACTTC
d_call: NA
v_call: TRBV14
j_call: TRBJ2-5
clone_size: NA

cdr3_aa: CASGLAGGEQFF
cdr3_nt: TGTGCCAGTGGACTAGCGGGAGGTGAGCAGTTCTTC
d_call: TRBD2
v_call: TRBV19
j_call: TRBJ2-1
clone_size: NA

cdr3_aa: CASSLHGQGSGELFF
cdr3_nt: TGTGCCAGCAGCTTACACGGACAGGGTTCCGGGGAGCTGTTTTTT
d_call: TRBD1
v_call: TRBV11-2
j_call: TRBJ2-2
clone_size: NA

cdr3_aa: CASRPGQGLSGANVLTF
cdr3_nt: TGCGCCAGCCGTCCGGGACAGGGACTCTCTGGGGCCAACGTCCTGACTTTC
d_call: TRBD1
v_call: TRBV5-1
j_call: TRBJ2-6
clone_size: NA

cdr3_aa: CASSYSFLYGYTF
cdr3_nt: TGTGCCAGCAGTTACTCTTTCCTCTATGGCTACACCTTC
d_call: NA
v_call: TRBV6-5
j_call: TRBJ1-2
clone_size: NA

cdr3_aa: CASSPSRGLEQYF
cdr3_nt: TGCGCCAGCAGTCCCAGTCGGGGTCTTGAGCAGTACTTC
d_call: NA
v_call: TRBV10-1
j_call: TRBJ2-7
clone_size: NA

cdr3_aa: CAWSTISGNTIYF
cdr3_nt: TGTGCCTGGAGTACAATCTCTGGAAACACCATATATTTT
d_call: NA
v_call: TRBV30
j_call: TRBJ1-3
clone_size: NA

cdr3_aa: CSVEGSRAYEQYF
cdr3_nt: TGCAGCGTTGAAGGGTCTCGGGCCTACGAGCAGTACTTC
d_call: NA
v_call: TRBV29-1
j_call: TRBJ2-7
clone_size: NA

cdr3_aa: CASSQDILVTEAFF
cdr3_nt: TGCGCCAGCAGCCAAGATATACTCGTCACTGAAGCTTTCTTT
d_call: NA
v_call: TRBV4-3
j_call: TRBJ1-1
clone_size: once

cdr3_aa: CASRTGLAHYNEQFF
cdr3_nt: TGTGCCAGTAGAACGGGACTCGCCCACTACAATGAGCAGTTCTTC
d_call: NA
v_call: TRBV19
j_call: TRBJ2-1
clone_size: NA

cdr3_aa: CASSIVGDPSAVDTQYF
cdr3_nt: TGTGCCAGTAGTATAGTCGGAGACCCCTCTGCCGTAGATACGCAGTATTTT
d_call: NA
v_call: TRBV19
j_call: TRBJ2-3
clone_size: NA

cdr3_aa: CSVRGGGMNTEAFF
cdr3_nt: TGCAGCGTTCGAGGGGGGGGTATGAACACTGAAGCTTTCTTT
d_call: NA
v_call: TRBV29-1
j_call: TRBJ1-1
clone_size: once

cdr3_aa: CASRQFENTGELFF
cdr3_nt: TGCGCCAGCAGGCAGTTCGAGAACACCGGGGAGCTGTTTTTT
d_call: NA
v_call: TRBV5-1
j_call: TRBJ2-2
clone_size: NA

cdr3_aa: CASSLWGEEETQYF
cdr3_nt: TGTGCCAGCAGCTTGTGGGGGGAGGAAGAGACCCAGTACTTC
d_call: NA
v_call: TRBV5-6
j_call: TRBJ2-5
clone_size: NA

cdr3_aa: CASSMYSYTGELFF
cdr3_nt: TGTGCCAGTAGTATGTACAGTTACACCGGGGAGCTGTTTTTT
d_call: NA
v_call: TRBV19
j_call: TRBJ2-2
clone_size: NA

cdr3_aa: CASSLSGEGYNEQFF
cdr3_nt: TGCGCCAGCAGCTTGTCCGGGGAGGGTTACAATGAGCAGTTCTTC
d_call: TRBD2
v_call: TRBV5-1
j_call: TRBJ2-1
clone_size: NA

cdr3_aa: CASSQVSQIYGYTF
cdr3_nt: TGCGCCAGCAGCCAAGTTTCACAGATATATGGCTACACCTTC
d_call: NA
v_call: TRBV4-1
j_call: TRBJ1-2
clone_size: NA

cdr3_aa: CASSSAGAPQETQYF
cdr3_nt: TGTGCCAGCAGTTCAGCGGGCGCCCCGCAAGAGACCCAGTACTTC
d_call: NA
v_call: TRBV6-1
j_call: TRBJ2-5
clone_size: NA

cdr3_aa: CSGSGIGTGELFF
cdr3_nt: TGCAGCGGTAGCGGGATAGGCACCGGGGAGCTGTTTTTT
d_call: TRBD2
v_call: TRBV29-1
j_call: TRBJ2-2
clone_size: NA

cdr3_aa: CASSLDVPGAYEQYF
cdr3_nt: TGTGCCAGCAGTTTAGATGTGCCGGGGGCCTACGAGCAGTACTTC
d_call: NA
v_call: TRBV28
j_call: TRBJ2-7
clone_size: NA

cdr3_aa: CASRTLEVPYTEAFF
cdr3_nt: TGCGCCAGCCGTACCCTGGAGGTCCCTTACACTGAAGCTTTCTTT
d_call: NA
v_call: TRBV5-1
j_call: TRBJ1-1
clone_size: NA

cdr3_aa: CASSFDIFPTNYGYTF
cdr3_nt: TGCGCCAGCAGCTTTGACATCTTCCCCACCAACTATGGCTACACCTTC
d_call: NA
v_call: TRBV5-1
j_call: TRBJ1-2
clone_size: NA

cdr3_aa: CASSALGQGYEQYF
cdr3_nt: TGTGCCAGCAGTGCCCTGGGGCAGGGTTACGAGCAGTACTTC
d_call: NA
v_call: TRBV2
j_call: TRBJ2-7
clone_size: NA

cdr3_aa: CASSLVVETQYF
cdr3_nt: TGTGCCAGCAGCTTGGTCGTAGAGACCCAGTACTTC
d_call: NA
v_call: TRBV5-5
j_call: TRBJ2-5
clone_size: few

cdr3_aa: CASGQGNEKLFF
cdr3_nt: TGTGCCAGCGGACAGGGAAATGAAAAACTGTTTTTT
d_call: TRBD1
v_call: TRBV6-6
j_call: TRBJ1-4
clone_size: NA

cdr3_aa: CASSRGTGNTEAFF
cdr3_nt: TGTGCCAGCAGCCGCGGGACAGGGAACACTGAAGCTTTCTTT
d_call: TRBD1
v_call: TRBV7-9
j_call: TRBJ1-1
clone_size: NA

cdr3_aa: CAWSKGTAYGYTF
cdr3_nt: TGTGCCTGGAGTAAAGGGACAGCTTATGGCTACACCTTC
d_call: TRBD1
v_call: TRBV30
j_call: TRBJ1-2
clone_size: NA

cdr3_aa: CASSPNPSGVYNEQFF
cdr3_nt: TGTGCCAGCAGTCCCAACCCTAGCGGGGTCTACAATGAGCAGTTCTTC
d_call: TRBD2
v_call: TRBV27
j_call: TRBJ2-1
clone_size: NA

cdr3_aa: CASAPADRGINQPQHF
cdr3_nt: TGTGCCAGTGCACCGGCTGACAGGGGGATCAATCAGCCCCAGCATTTT
d_call: TRBD1
v_call: TRBV19
j_call: TRBJ1-5
clone_size: few

cdr3_aa: CATSDRYPGKGPADTQYF
cdr3_nt: TGTGCCACCAGTGACAGATACCCAGGGAAAGGACCTGCAGATACGCAGTATTTT
d_call: NA
v_call: TRBV24-1
j_call: TRBJ2-3
clone_size: few

cdr3_aa: CASSLLTLAGGYGAYEQYF
cdr3_nt: TGTGCCAGCAGCTTACTTACACTAGCGGGAGGGTATGGGGCCTACGAGCAGTACTTC
d_call: TRBD2
v_call: TRBV5-4
j_call: TRBJ2-7
clone_size: NA

cdr3_aa: CASSLDGYSGNTIYF
cdr3_nt: TGTGCCAGCAGTCTAGACGGTTACTCTGGAAACACCATATATTTT
d_call: NA
v_call: TRBV6-5
j_call: TRBJ1-3
clone_size: few

cdr3_aa: CAATMGSYGYTF
cdr3_nt: TGTGCCGCAACGATGGGGAGTTATGGCTACACCTTC
d_call: NA
v_call: TRBV19
j_call: TRBJ1-2
clone_size: NA

cdr3_aa: CASGPPDSNEQYF
cdr3_nt: TGTGCTAGTGGACCCCCGGACTCAAACGAGCAGTACTTC
d_call: NA
v_call: TRBV12-5
j_call: TRBJ2-7
clone_size: once

cdr3_aa: CASSSSAGGPLETQYF
cdr3_nt: TGTGCCAGCAGTTCTTCAGCGGGAGGGCCATTGGAGACCCAGTACTTC
d_call: TRBD2
v_call: TRBV27
j_call: TRBJ2-5
clone_size: NA

cdr3_aa: CATKSGGSSYEQYF
cdr3_nt: TGTGCCACCAAGAGCGGAGGGAGCTCCTACGAGCAGTACTTC
d_call: NA
v_call: TRBV15
j_call: TRBJ2-7
clone_size: NA

cdr3_aa: CASSLGVAGMNTGELFF
cdr3_nt: TGTGCTAGCAGCTTAGGGGTAGCGGGAATGAACACCGGGGAGCTGTTTTTT
d_call: TRBD2
v_call: TRBV7-7
j_call: TRBJ2-2
clone_size: once

cdr3_aa: CASTFGSRTQHF
cdr3_nt: TGTGCCAGCACCTTTGGGAGCAGGACCCAGCATTTT
d_call: NA
v_call: TRBV28
j_call: TRBJ1-5
clone_size: NA

cdr3_aa: CASSMIAGANVLTF
cdr3_nt: TGTGCCAGTAGTATGATAGCTGGGGCCAACGTCCTGACTTTC
d_call: NA
v_call: TRBV19
j_call: TRBJ2-6
clone_size: NA

cdr3_aa: CATSVGEGTSNQPQHF
cdr3_nt: TGTGCCACCAGTGTTGGAGAGGGAACGAGCAATCAGCCCCAGCATTTT
d_call: NA
v_call: TRBV24-1
j_call: TRBJ1-5
clone_size: NA

cdr3_aa: CAQKRISGANVLTF
cdr3_nt: TGTGCCCAAAAGCGGATCTCTGGGGCCAACGTCCTGACTTTC
d_call: NA
v_call: TRBV30
j_call: TRBJ2-6
clone_size: NA

cdr3_aa: CASSLVSVGGGSYEQYF
cdr3_nt: TGTGCCAGCAGCTTAGTATCGGTGGGCGGGGGCTCCTACGAGCAGTACTTC
d_call: TRBD2
v_call: TRBV7-2
j_call: TRBJ2-7
clone_size: NA

cdr3_aa: CASSSQGAGNTEAFF
cdr3_nt: TGCGCCAGCAGCTCACAGGGGGCTGGGAACACTGAAGCTTTCTTT
d_call: TRBD1
v_call: TRBV5-1
j_call: TRBJ1-1
clone_size: NA

cdr3_aa: CASRYSSGSTNQPQHF
cdr3_nt: TGTGCCAGCAGGTACTCCTCGGGGAGCACTAATCAGCCCCAGCATTTT
d_call: NA
v_call: TRBV27
j_call: TRBJ1-5
clone_size: NA

cdr3_aa: CASSPGTGDTEAFF
cdr3_nt: TGTGCCAGCTCACCTGGGACAGGGGATACTGAAGCTTTCTTT
d_call: TRBD1
v_call: TRBV18
j_call: TRBJ1-1
clone_size: NA

cdr3_aa: CASCRRDRLANEQFF
cdr3_nt: TGTGCCTCTTGCCGCCGGGACAGGCTTGCGAATGAGCAGTTCTTC
d_call: TRBD1
v_call: TRBV19
j_call: TRBJ2-1
clone_size: NA

cdr3_aa: CSASPLTGGASALHF
cdr3_nt: TGCAGTGCTAGTCCCTTGACAGGGGGCGCATCTGCCCTCCACTTT
d_call: TRBD1
v_call: TRBV20-1
j_call: TRBJ1-6
clone_size: few

cdr3_aa: CASSLDPAGIHTF
cdr3_nt: TGTGCCAGCAGCTTAGATCCGGCGGGTATCCACACCTTC
d_call: NA
v_call: TRBV7-6
j_call: TRBJ1-2
clone_size: NA

cdr3_aa: CASRVSPLSGPYSYEQYF
cdr3_nt: TGTGCCAGCAGAGTTTCCCCTCTTAGCGGGCCCTACTCCTACGAGCAGTACTTC
d_call: TRBD2
v_call: TRBV27
j_call: TRBJ2-7
clone_size: NA

cdr3_aa: CASSMGPVAGGNWQFF
cdr3_nt: TGTGCCAGTAGTATGGGACCAGTAGCGGGAGGAAATTGGCAGTTCTTC
d_call: TRBD2
v_call: TRBV19
j_call: TRBJ2-1
clone_size: NA